The present TCR beta chain was sequenced within a study of metastatic and nonmetastatic thyroid tumors. Study at large: Across peripheral blood and tumor or nodule tissue samples taken from malignant and benign thyroid patients, the repertoires were compared with one another.

A word on this clone: Its specificity is unknown.

Original processing notes: A classifier for distant metastasis in papillary thyroid cancer was constructed using CDR3 differences observed across clinicopathological groups. TCRdb re-clonotyped the PCR reads through MiXCR. The V and J calls shown here were made by TCRdb, not taken from the authors' results. The repertoire has about 45,000 clones, roughly 3.9% of them found once; the top ten carry over 8%. General study results and limits: The study reportedly found significantly higher TCR beta diversity in malignant thyroid tumors than benign nodules, in blood and tumor.

Ahead of thyroid surgery, no patient had received treatment of any kind. V dropped 4 bases and J dropped 0 bases, with 16 bases sitting between them. The CDR3 spans 17 residues. Germline CDR1 reads LNHDA; CDR2 reads SQIVND (reference sequence). The V call is TRBV19, the J call TRBJ2-1; D tentatively fits TRBD1 or TRBD2 (5 bases each). Sequencing was performed on blood. This receptor was taken from a female donor with papillary thyroid cancer or a benign thyroid nodule (not recorded which). Some clones in this sample may be carry-over from other donors' samples. The CDR3 sequence: CASSKTLAGYSYNEQFF. The CDR3 DNA sequence: TGTGCCAGTAGTAAGACGCTAGCAGGGTACTCCTACAATGAGCAGTTCTTC. Using reference TRBV19 and TRBJ2-1 for the parts outside the CDR3, the full variable domain is DGGITQSPKYLFRKEGQNVTLSCEQNLNHDAMYWYRQDPGQGLRLIYYSQIVNDFQKGDIAEGYSVSREKKESFPLTVTSAQKNPTAFYLCASSKTLAGYSYNEQFFGPGTRLTVL.